One sample yielded the 25 T cell receptor beta chains listed below, sequenced in a study of OX40 agonist ivuxolimab in advanced cancers. Only in-frame clones appear in the TCRdb table, and some are missing; sequencing was by immunoSEQ multiplex PCR. Among 70,000 to 90,000 clones listed, approximately 88% were seen once. The source material was CD4+ or CD8+ T cells sorted from blood, sampled in a trial of the OX40 agonist ivuxolimab. All receptors derive from an adult with an advanced solid tumor such as melanoma, head and neck, liver or kidney cancer.

The rearrangement uses TRBV7-9 and TRBJ2-5; 11 nucleotides align to TRBD2. Germline trimming cut 3 bases from V and 3 bases from J; bases unmatched to any gene: 0. The germline V gene encodes CDR1 SEHNR and CDR2 FQNEAQ (reference sequence). The CDR3 has 14 amino acids. The CDR3 region is CASSLTSGEETQYF. CDR3 bases: TGTGCCAGCAGCTTGACTAGCGGGGAAGAGACCCAGTACTTC.

The genes are TRBV6-6 and TRBJ2-5; 7 bases map to TRBD2. CDR1 is MNHNY and CDR2 is SVGAGI in the germline V gene (reference sequence). CDR3 length: 16 residues. Trimming removed 4 bases from V and 4 bases from J; junction bases left unmatched: 12. CDR3 in DNA: TGTGCCAGCAGTTTCTATTCGGGCGGGAGCTCAGAGACCCAGTACTTC. Its translation is CASSFYSGGSSETQYF.

With regard to this clone: At one end, the junction sequence differs from germline, possibly due to a read error. This chain joins TRBV19 and TRBJ1-2; a possible D gene is TRBD1 (5 bases). This CDR3 has 13 residues. In germline, CDR1 is LNHDA, CDR2 SQIVND (reference sequence). The CDR3: CASSLSGQGGTFF. The CDR3 DNA follows: TGTGCCAGTAGTCTTTCGGGTCAAGGAGGGACCTTCTTC.

A single count supports this clone. V is TRBV9 and J is TRBJ2-3; D call uncertain. Germline CDR1 and CDR2: SGDLS and YYNGEE. CDR3 length equals 13 residues. Trimming removed 0 bases at V and 5 bases at J, with 7 bases between. The CDR3 loop reads CASSVASGDTQYF. The CDR3, as DNA: TGTGCCAGCAGCGTAGCTTCGGGAGATACGCAGTATTTT.

The J gene is TRBJ2-5, the V gene TRBV5-6; D remains unclear. Germline CDR1 and CDR2: SGHDT and YYEEEE. The CDR3 extends over 13 amino acids. V was cut by 4 bases and J by 0 bases, with 7 bases left in between. The CDR3 loop is CASSGGNQETQYF. The DNA of the CDR3 is TGTGCCAGCAGCGGCGGTAACCAAGAGACCCAGTACTTC.

This clone has more than one count but fewer than ten. The J gene is TRBJ1-1, the V gene TRBV6-1; D call uncertain. Germline V gives CDR1 MNHNS, CDR2 SASEGT. V lost 6 bases and J lost 0, with 11 bases in between. The CDR3 contains 14 residues. CDR3 region: CASSSMTLNTEAFF. CDR3 DNA: TGTGCCAGCAGCTCAATGACACTGAACACTGAAGCTTTCTTT.

The gene calls are TRBV6-5 and TRBJ2-7; D call uncertain. Germline lookup yields CDR1 MNHEY and CDR2 SVGAGI. The CDR3 is made up of 16 amino acids. With 0 bases removed from V and 5 bases from J, the gap between germline ends came to 17 bases. CDR3 DNA: TGTGCCAGCAGTTACTCTCGCGGAAAAAAGCACCACGAGCAGTACTTC. Protein: CASSYSRGKKHHEQYF.

The gene calls are TRBV7-9 and TRBJ2-7; D is unresolved. This CDR3 spans 13 amino acids. Trimming left V 2 bases short and J 0 bases short, with 5 bases between. CDR1 is SEHNR, CDR2 FQNEAQ, per germline (reference sequence). CDR3 sequence: CASSLSYSYEQYF. CDR3 DNA sequence: TGTGCCAGCAGCTTATCATACTCCTACGAGCAGTACTTC.

The J gene is TRBJ2-5, the V gene TRBV6-5, with 14 bases that match TRBD2. V lost 7 bases to trimming and J lost 4 bases; unmatched junction nucleotides: 2. There are 14 residues in the CDR3. Germline-derived CDR1 and CDR2 are MNHEY and SVGAGI. The CDR3 DNA reads as TGTGCCAGCAAGACTAGCGGGGGGGCAGAGACCCAGTACTTC. This gives the protein CASKTSGGAETQYF.

The genes are TRBV18 and TRBJ2-2, with TRBD1 as a possible D gene (6 bases). The CDR3 spans 15 residues. Trimming left V 3 bases short and J 2 bases short, with 10 bases between. Looked up from germline, CDR1 is KGHSH and CDR2 is LQKENI. The CDR3 DNA follows: TGTGCCAGCTCACCGCCAGGGACAAACACCGGGGAGCTGTTTTTT. Protein: CASSPPGTNTGELFF.

The chain links TRBV27 to TRBJ1-2, with D uncertain. The ends were cut back, 3 bases at V and 4 bases at J, with 12 bases in the middle. Germline lookup yields CDR1 MNHEY and CDR2 SMNVEV (reference sequence). The CDR3 is made up of 14 amino acids. The CDR3 bases are TGTGCCAGCAGTTTCGCCCAGGTTGGCTATGGCTACACCTTC. Encoded protein: CASSFAQVGYGYTF.

The J gene is TRBJ1-1, the V gene TRBV5-1, with 11 bases matching TRBD1. The germline gives CDR1 SGHRS, CDR2 YFSETQ. The V gene end was trimmed by 2 bases and the J gene end by 11 bases; junction bases not matched to a gene: 5. The CDR3 consists of 13 residues. The CDR3 sequence: CASSFRTGGSAFF. For the CDR3, the DNA is TGCGCCAGCAGCTTTAGGACAGGGGGCTCGGCTTTCTTT.

The chain links TRBV4-3 to TRBJ1-4; D remains ambiguous. Per germline, CDR1 LGHNA and CDR2 YSLEER. The CDR3 extends over 15 amino acids. V lost 0 bases and J lost 4, with 9 bases in between. The CDR3 spells CASSQEGPFNEKLFF. CDR3 bases: TGCGCCAGCAGCCAAGAGGGTCCTTTTAATGAAAAACTGTTTTTT.

The V call is TRBV14, the J call TRBJ2-7, with a tentative D call TRBD2 (6 bases). This CDR3 comprises 14 residues. Germline CDR1 is SGHDN and CDR2 is FVKESK. V lost 3 bases and J lost 2, with 11 bases in between. CDR3 amino acids: CASSQGRGPYEQYF. In DNA, the CDR3 is TGTGCCAGCAGCCAGGGGCGGGGACCCTACGAGCAGTACTTC. Full variable domain (outside the CDR3, taken from reference TRBV14 and TRBJ2-7): EAGVTQFPSHSVIEKGQTVTLRCDPISGHDNLYWYRRVMGKEIKFLLHFVKESKQDESGMPNNRFLAERTGGTYSTLKVQPAELEDSGVYFCASSQGRGPYEQYFGPGTRLTVT.

J is TRBJ2-5 and V is TRBV5-4; 9 bases map to TRBD1. With V trimmed by 1 base and J by 4 bases, 5 bases remained unmatched. The CDR3 loop spans 15 amino acids. Germline-derived CDR1 and CDR2 are SGHNT and YYREEE (reference sequence). The CDR3 is CASSLPTGGRETQYF. The CDR3 DNA follows: TGTGCCAGCAGCTTGCCGACAGGGGGGCGAGAGACCCAGTACTTC.

There are a few counts of this clone. The chain combines TRBV19 with TRBJ2-1, with D possibly being TRBD1 (6 bases). The germline V and J ends were trimmed by 3 bases and 6 bases, with 15 bases remaining between them. CDR1 is LNHDA and CDR2 is SQIVND in the germline V gene (reference sequence). This CDR3 has 15 amino acids. CDR3 region: CASSINRDKPNEQFF. The CDR3 coding sequence is TGTGCCAGTAGTATCAACAGGGACAAGCCCAATGAGCAGTTCTTC.

V usage is TRBV5-4 and J usage is TRBJ2-5, with D perhaps TRBD2 (6 bases). This CDR3 has 15 amino acids. The V end lost 4 bases, the J end lost 2 bases, and 15 bases lay between the germline ends. Germline V lookup: CDR1 SGHNT, CDR2 YYREEE (reference sequence). This chain's CDR3 is CASSPNWRGQETQYF. In DNA form, the CDR3 reads TGTGCCAGCAGCCCGAACTGGCGGGGACAAGAGACCCAGTACTTC.

The chain couples TRBV5-6 to TRBJ1-1; 8 bases map to TRBD1. The V gene end was trimmed by 4 bases and the J gene end by 1 base; junction bases not matched to a gene: 6. This CDR3 is built from 15 residues. CDR1 is SGHDT, CDR2 YYEEEE, per germline. The CDR3 nucleotides are TGTGCCAGCAGCAATTCAGGGGGCCCGAACACTGAAGCTTTCTTT. It is translated as CASSNSGGPNTEAFF.

The gene calls are TRBV15 and TRBJ1-1; D perhaps matches TRBD1 (6 bases). This CDR3 is 15 amino acids long. Germline CDR1 and CDR2: LNHNV and YYDKDF (reference sequence). V was shortened by 4 bases and J by 0 bases, with 12 bases between the two germline ends. The CDR3 protein is CATSKPGTLNTEAFF. The CDR3 DNA sequence: TGTGCCACCAGCAAACCCGGGACATTGAACACTGAAGCTTTCTTT.

This chain links TRBV5-1 with TRBJ1-1, with a weak D call TRBD1 (5 bases). V lost 1 base to trimming and J lost 3 bases, with 13 bases between them. The CDR3 is 15 amino acids. Germline CDR1 SGHRS, CDR2 YFSETQ. The CDR3, as DNA: TGCGCCAGCAGCTTGAAAGGGTCGGGGGACACTGAAGCTTTCTTT. The encoded protein is CASSLKGSGDTEAFF.

The table lists this clone with a count of one. This chain connects TRBV10-2 to TRBJ2-1, with 13 positions matching TRBD2. The CDR3 runs to 14 residues. Germline trimming cut 4 bases from V and 6 bases from J; bases unmatched to any gene: 0. CDR1 and CDR2 from the germline V gene are WSHSY and SAAADI. The DNA for the CDR3 is TGCGCCAGCAGTGGACTAGCGGGAGGCAATGAGCAGTTCTTC. Its translation: CASSGLAGGNEQFF.

The rearrangement uses TRBV5-1 and TRBJ1-3; D remains ambiguous. The CDR3 contains 15 residues. V was cut by 1 base and J by 2 bases, with 10 bases left in between. CDR1 SGHRS and CDR2 YFSETQ come from the germline V gene. The CDR3 reads CASSLPLDTGNTIYF. CDR3 DNA: TGCGCCAGCAGCTTGCCCCTCGACACTGGAAACACCATATATTTT.

This sequence joins TRBV7-2 and TRBJ1-5, with 10 nucleotides matching TRBD1. CDR3 length: 15 residues. Germline V CDR1 and CDR2: SGHTA, FQGNSA. Trimming took 1 base from V and 7 from J; bases not matched to a gene: 4. The CDR3 loop is CASSLGGTGDQPQHF. The CDR3 DNA is TGTGCCAGCAGCTTAGGAGGGACAGGGGACCAGCCCCAGCATTTT.

V usage is TRBV2 and J usage is TRBJ1-1, with D possibly being TRBD1 (5 bases). The V end was cut by 7 bases, the J end by 1 base, with 16 bases between. This CDR3 is 15 amino acids long. Germline V gene data show CDR1 as SNHLY and CDR2 as FYNNEI. The CDR3 nucleotides are TGTGCCAGCATCCCCCTGACAGTTAAGAACACTGAAGCTTTCTTT. The encoded protein is CASIPLTVKNTEAFF.

This rearrangement joins TRBV19 to TRBJ1-1, with a weak D call TRBD1 (5 bases). V dropped 7 bases and J dropped 3 bases, with 15 bases sitting between them. Germline assignment: CDR1 LNHDA and CDR2 SQIVND (reference sequence). The CDR3 has 14 amino acids. CDR3 region: CASKASKGYTEAFF. The CDR3 DNA is TGTGCCAGTAAGGCTTCCAAGGGGTACACTGAAGCTTTCTTT. The variable domain in full, with the rest retrieved from reference TRBV19 and TRBJ1-1, is DGGITQSPKYLFRKEGQNVTLSCEQNLNHDAMYWYRQDPGQGLRLIYYSQIVNDFQKGDIAEGYSVSREKKESFPLTVTSAQKNPTAFYLCASKASKGYTEAFFGQGTRLTVV.